This T cell receptor beta chain was retrieved from a study of human T cells and chemical hapten exposure. This clonotype came up many times. Germline CDR1 is MNHEY and CDR2 is SVGAGI. V lost 5 bases and J lost 10, with 9 bases in between. CDR3 length equals 12 residues. As the library was built, unique molecular identifiers were attached to individual cDNA molecules. MiXCR, applied by TCRdb to the RACE reads, yields one record per CDR3 protein. The sample holds about 84,000 distinct CDR3 sequences; 11% are singletons and the top ten take about 4%. The time point denotes: patch test 3, about 24 weeks after DPC sensitization. Treatment described: therapeutic diphenylcyclopropenone sensitization with weekly scalp DPC. Blood was collected ahead of every patch test applied.

The source is a woman aged 45-65 years with alopecia areata. Some clones in this sample may be carry-over from other donors' samples. The sample was whole blood, taken in connection with sensitization to the hapten diphenylcyclopropenone (DPC). J is TRBJ1-6 and V is TRBV6-5; D not certain. The CDR3 protein is CASSRLESPLHF. The CDR3 DNA is TGTGCCAGCAGTCGGTTAGAATCACCCCTCCACTTT.